This T cell receptor beta chain was sequenced during a study of T cell repertoires in cytomegalovirus infection. At the level of the study: From public TCR beta signatures came an indication of both CMV infection and matching HLA type.

MiXCR, run by TCRdb on the reads, gives a single entry per CDR3 protein. The sample has roughly 150,000 distinct CDR3 sequences, 20% to 30% seen once. Per germline, CDR1 MDHEN and CDR2 SYDVKM. The V end was cut by 6 bases, the J end by 4 bases, with 17 bases between. The CDR3 runs 15 residues. This clonotype was seen ten or more times. Its antigen is unidentified. Study-wide points: Identification of carriers of CMV plus the relevant HLA was performed using cumulative public TCR beta family frequency. What dominated the ex vivo response were HLA-C-restricted CMV-specific TCR beta clonotypes.

Material: PBMCs. The origin of this receptor is a human donor in good health (CMV status not recorded). Some clones in this sample may be carry-over from other donors' samples. The gene calls are TRBV28 and TRBJ2-3, with D perhaps TRBD2 (7 bases). This chain's CDR3 is CASSIGGLAADTQYF. The CDR3 nucleotides are TGTGCCAGCAGCATCGGGGGGCTAGCCGCAGATACGCAGTATTTT.